This T cell receptor beta chain was profiled in a study of blood T cell repertoires in COVID-19. CDR1 is LNHDA and CDR2 is SQIVND in the germline V gene (reference sequence). This CDR3 is built from 15 residues. The ends lost 2 bases at V and 5 bases at J; junction bases unmatched: 6. Produced via immunoSEQ multiplex PCR; TCRdb's table is partial and in-frame only. The table has 180,000 or so clones, approximately 87% seen once; the top ten hold roughly 3.9%. The clonotype was recovered from a man younger than 30 with active or convalescent COVID-19. This rearrangement joins TRBV19 to TRBJ2-7, with 10 bases aligning to TRBD2. The material sequenced was peripheral blood. DNA for the CDR3: TGTGCCAGTAGTATAATCCTAGCGGGAGAGAACGAGCAGTACTTC. Its protein product is CASSIILAGENEQYF.